This T cell receptor (beta chain) was retrieved from a study of prognosis after radiotherapy for stage I lung cancer. Across the study: There were a few patients who developed distant metastases (median approximately 7 months) after radiotherapy, while about 14 showed no significant progression. Broader study findings: Determination of whether the expanded TCR clones were tumor-specific was not performed. The way patients used TRBV and TRBJ genes reportedly differed depending on whether they had metastases.

Node-negative disease was confirmed in all patients by CT and PET/CT, with no prior chemotherapy, radiotherapy or other malignancies. The germline V and J ends were trimmed by 5 bases and 0 bases, with 13 bases remaining between them. Germline assignment: CDR1 SEHNR and CDR2 FQNEAQ (reference sequence). This CDR3 spans 15 amino acids. Genomic DNA was the source, and TCR beta CDR3 was amplified from it by two-round multiplex PCR. Primers specific to each TRBV and TRBJ gene drove first-round PCR. TCRdb analysed the multiplex PCR reads with MiXCR anew, one entry per CDR3 protein. The sample contains some 17,000 distinct CDR3 sequences, over 25% of which appear only once. Worth noting for this clonotype: What it binds is unknown.

The input for sequencing was PBMCs, taken before or after stereotactic body radiation therapy (not recorded which). This clonotype was obtained from a donor over 45 with non-small cell lung cancer. The chain uses TRBV7-9 and TRBJ1-1; D not resolved. CDR3 amino acids: CASSRSVGLNTEAFF. In DNA, the CDR3 is TGTGCCAGCAGCCGCTCCGTGGGTCTGAACACTGAAGCTTTCTTT.